Listed below are T cell receptor beta chains from one sample, sequenced in a study of identifying expanded T cells in peripheral blood. TCRdb's copy holds only in-frame clones and misses some; the assay was immunoSEQ multiplex PCR. The sample holds under 150,000 clones, around nine tenths seen once. Sequenced: blood. The source of these receptors is a person aged 18-70 years in good health. Each CDR3 is given with its conserved first and last residue. The D gene is left open where the match is weak. Size tells how often a clone was seen (once, few, many) or the class of an expanded clone, and some rows leave it out.

D,V,size,J,CDR3,DNA
TRBD2,TRBV5-1,-,TRBJ2-7,CASSDSPLAGAPYEQYF,TGCGCCAGCAGCGACTCCCCGCTAGCGGGGGCCCCCTACGAGCAGTACTTC
-,TRBV7-2,few,TRBJ2-1,CASSLAGSYNEQFF,TGTGCCAGCAGCTTAGCCGGCTCCTACAATGAGCAGTTCTTC
-,TRBV2,-,TRBJ1-4,CASSDRVVKLFF,TGTGCCAGCAGTGACAGGGTTGTAAAACTGTTTTTT
-,TRBV7-2,-,TRBJ1-5,CASSLIHWGNQPQHF,TGTGCCAGCAGCTTAATTCACTGGGGAAATCAGCCCCAGCATTTT
-,TRBV2,-,TRBJ2-3,CASSETGQGGPDTQYF,TGTGCCAGCAGTGAAACTGGACAGGGAGGGCCAGATACGCAGTATTTT
-,TRBV19,-,TRBJ2-2,CASSIGAGWSAGELFF,TGTGCCAGTAGTATAGGGGCAGGGTGGTCGGCCGGGGAGCTGTTTTTT
TRBD1,TRBV7-2,-,TRBJ2-7,CASNPGTGAYEQYF,TGTGCCAGCAACCCAGGTACAGGGGCCTACGAGCAGTACTTC
-,TRBV2,-,TRBJ2-3,CASSEEGVVGTDTQYF,TGTGCCAGCAGTGAAGAGGGGGTGGTTGGCACAGATACGCAGTATTTT
TRBD1,TRBV19,-,TRBJ1-1,CASTGFQGAFGAFF,TGTGCCAGTACGGGCTTTCAGGGGGCATTTGGAGCTTTCTTT
TRBD2,TRBV4-1,-,TRBJ2-3,CASSRSWASGGADTQYF,TGCGCCAGCAGCCGAAGCTGGGCTAGCGGGGGGGCAGATACGCAGTATTTT
-,TRBV7-9,-,TRBJ2-1,CASSLGQLYNEQFF,TGTGCCAGCAGCTTGGGCCAGTTGTACAATGAGCAGTTCTTC
-,TRBV29-1,-,TRBJ1-2,CSVSRRDYGYTF,TGCAGCGTTTCCCGACGGGACTATGGCTACACCTTC
-,TRBV28,-,TRBJ2-7,CASSSQQGYEQYF,TGTGCCAGCAGTTCTCAACAGGGATACGAGCAGTACTTC
TRBD2,TRBV11-2,-,TRBJ2-5,CASSLEWEGETQYF,TGTGCCAGCAGCTTAGAGTGGGAGGGAGAGACCCAGTACTTC
TRBD1,TRBV19,-,TRBJ2-7,CASRRSGTGRYEQYF,TGTGCCAGTAGAAGATCGGGGACAGGGAGGTACGAGCAGTACTTC
-,TRBV10-3,-,TRBJ1-4,CAIRGESGRKLFF,TGTGCCATCAGAGGGGAGTCAGGGAGAAAACTGTTTTTT
-,TRBV14,once,TRBJ2-2,CASSQVYGELFF,TGTGCCAGCAGCCAAGTTTACGGGGAGCTGTTTTTT
-,TRBV7-2,-,TRBJ2-7,CASSLVAGEHEQYF,TGTGCCAGCAGCTTAGTGGCAGGGGAACACGAGCAGTACTTC
TRBD1,TRBV7-9,-,TRBJ2-7,CASSPPGTGLHEQYF,TGTGCCAGCAGCCCCCCAGGGACAGGGTTGCACGAGCAGTACTTC
TRBD1,TRBV11-2,-,TRBJ2-2,CASTHRGGATGELFF,TGTGCCAGCACCCACAGGGGTGGGGCCACCGGGGAGCTGTTTTTT
-,TRBV11-2,-,TRBJ1-1,CASSLYMGSTAFF,TGTGCCAGCAGCTTATATATGGGGAGTACGGCTTTCTTT
-,TRBV2,-,TRBJ2-2,CASSEGLAGELFF,TGTGCCAGCAGTGAAGGTCTAGCCGGGGAGCTGTTTTTT